These 2 T cell receptor beta chains share one sample of origin, sequenced in a study of shared clonotypes between healthy human individuals. The assay was immunoSEQ multiplex PCR, and TCRdb's table has in-frame clones only and misses some. Counted here are approximately 1,500,000 clones, approximately 98% occurring once; the ten biggest clones make up roughly 0.42%. The sequenced sample was naive CD4+ T cells sorted from blood. The subset here: CD45RA+ positively selected. The receptor set was obtained from a man aged 25-45 years in good health.

The gene calls are TRBV18 and TRBJ1-1, with D maybe TRBD1 (6 bases). Germline CDR1 KGHSH, CDR2 LQKENI. Trimming took 4 bases from V and 3 from J, leaving 15 bases between them. The CDR3 extends over 15 amino acids. The CDR3 DNA follows: TGTGCCAGCTCACGGAGGAGGGGGGAGGACACTGAAGCTTTCTTT. This encodes CASSRRRGEDTEAFF.

V and J are TRBV14 and TRBJ2-7; D may be TRBD1 (6 bases). Germline values: CDR1 SGHDN, CDR2 FVKESK. The ends were cut back, 5 bases at V and 3 bases at J, with 17 bases in the middle. This CDR3 is 15 amino acids long. CDR3: CASSYGQPGSYEQYF. DNA for the CDR3: TGTGCCAGCAGCTACGGACAGCCAGGGAGCTACGAGCAGTACTTC.